The 18 T cell receptor beta chains below were found in one sample sequenced in a study of shared clonotypes between healthy human individuals. Only in-frame clones appear in the TCRdb table, and some are missing; sequencing was by immunoSEQ multiplex PCR. The profile shows some 1,400,000 clones, around 97% of them singletons. Material for sequencing was naive CD4+ T cells sorted from blood. Described subset: CD45RA+ positively selected. The source of these receptors is a man aged 25 to 40 in good health.

The genes are TRBV28 and TRBJ1-1; perhaps TRBD1 as D (5 bases). Germline V lookup: CDR1 MDHEN, CDR2 SYDVKM. The V end was cut by 1 base, the J end by 4 bases, with 13 bases between. CDR3 size: 15 residues. The CDR3: CASSLFYGGGTEAFF. The CDR3 nucleotides read TGTGCCAGCAGTTTATTCTATGGGGGAGGCACTGAAGCTTTCTTT.

The rearrangement uses TRBV2 and TRBJ2-5; D gene unclear. The CDR3 sequence is 12 residues long. V was cut by 2 bases and J by 5 bases, with 6 bases left in between. The germline V gene encodes CDR1 SNHLY and CDR2 FYNNEI. The DNA for the CDR3 is TGTGCCAGCAGTGAACAAATCGAGACCCAGTACTTC. Its protein product is CASSEQIETQYF.

This clone was picked up one time. V and J are TRBV18 and TRBJ1-5; 8 bases are shared with TRBD1. J was trimmed by 5 bases and V by 4 bases; bases with no gene match: 10. The CDR3 extends over 16 amino acids. Germline values: CDR1 KGHSH, CDR2 LQKENI. CDR3 DNA sequence: TGTGCCAGCTCACAACCCCGGACAGGGACCCATCAGCCCCAGCATTTT. Translating it yields CASSQPRTGTHQPQHF.

The chain carries TRBV5-1 and TRBJ2-7; 9 nucleotides agree with TRBD1. The J segment lost 3 bases and the V segment lost 3 bases, leaving 10 bases of the junction unmatched. The CDR3 runs 16 residues. Looked up from germline, CDR1 is SGHRS and CDR2 is YFSETQ. The CDR3 spells CASSSNIGTGHYEQYF. CDR3 bases: TGCGCCAGCAGCTCAAACATCGGGACAGGGCACTACGAGCAGTACTTC.

The chain is built from TRBV28 and TRBJ2-1; D may match TRBD1 or TRBD2 (5 bases each). With 1 base removed from V and 7 bases from J, the gap between germline ends came to 23 bases. This CDR3 spans 18 amino acids. Germline V gene data show CDR1 as MDHEN and CDR2 as SYDVKM. In DNA, the CDR3 is TGTGCCAGCAGTTTATATATAGGCGGGCAAGGGGCACAAAATGAGCAGTTCTTC. It encodes CASSLYIGGQGAQNEQFF.

The CDR3 DNA follows: TGTGCCAGCAGCCCTCCACGGGCGAGCGGGAGCCGAAGTGAGACCCAGTACTTC. Translating gives CASSPPRASGSRSETQYF. V and J are TRBV9 and TRBJ2-5; 8 positions match TRBD2. The germline V gene encodes CDR1 SGDLS and CDR2 YYNGEE. The CDR3 extends over 18 amino acids. V lost 4 bases, J lost 5 bases, and 19 bases stayed unmatched.

Regarding this clone: Other DNA sequences from this sample encode an identical CDR3 as well. J is TRBJ2-1 and V is TRBV7-9; no clear D gene. The CDR3 runs 12 residues. Germline CDR1 and CDR2: SEHNR and FQNEAQ (reference sequence). The V gene lost 5 bases and the J gene lost 8 bases, with 10 bases spanning the gap. CDR3 sequence reads: CASSPTGYEQFF. CDR3 bases: TGTGCCAGCAGCCCCACGGGTTATGAGCAGTTCTTC.

The chain uses TRBV30 and TRBJ2-5, with D possibly being TRBD1 (6 bases). The CDR3 length is 11 residues. Germline CDR1 and CDR2: GTSNPN and SVGIG (reference sequence). The CDR3 is CARGDISTQYF. In DNA form, the CDR3 reads TGTGCTAGAGGGGACATCTCGACCCAGTACTTC.

V and J are TRBV5-1 and TRBJ2-1; D is undetermined. The CDR3 covers 15 residues. V was cut by 0 bases and J by 5 bases, with 12 bases left in between. In germline, CDR1 is SGHRS, CDR2 YFSETQ. Here the CDR3 reads CASSLDPSLNNEQFF. The CDR3 DNA follows: TGCGCCAGCAGCTTGGACCCCTCCCTCAACAATGAGCAGTTCTTC.

The genes are TRBV11-2 and TRBJ2-7, with a weak D call TRBD2 (6 bases). The CDR3 sequence is 14 residues long. CDR1 and CDR2 (germline): SGHAT, FQNNGV. Between the trimmed V and J ends, which lost 5 bases and 4 bases, there was a span of 15 bases. The chain's CDR3 is CASSENSGLYEQYF. The CDR3 nucleotides read TGTGCCAGCAGCGAGAACTCGGGACTTTACGAGCAGTACTTC.

This chain joins TRBV11-2 and TRBJ2-5; no definite D call. Trimming shortened V by 2 bases and J by 1 base, and 8 bases separated the two germline ends. The CDR3 has 14 residues. Germline CDR1 is SGHAT and CDR2 is FQNNGV. The CDR3: CASSLSSPQETQYF. CDR3 bases: TGTGCCAGCAGCTTAAGTAGCCCCCAAGAGACCCAGTACTTC.

This clone appeared once. The chain is built from TRBV10-1 and TRBJ2-7; no clear D. The germline V gene has CDR1 WNHNN and CDR2 SYGVQD (reference sequence). The CDR3 is made up of 14 amino acids. Trimming stripped 4 bases from V and 0 bases from J, with 10 bases between. CDR3: CASSAQESSYEQYF. For the CDR3, the DNA is TGCGCCAGCAGTGCCCAGGAGAGCTCCTACGAGCAGTACTTC.

The V gene is TRBV7-9, the J gene TRBJ1-5; 10 bases map to TRBD1. V was clipped by 6 bases and J by 6 bases; unmatched bases: 5. Germline V gene data show CDR1 as SEHNR and CDR2 as FQNEAQ (reference sequence). CDR3 length: 14 residues. CDR3 DNA sequence: TGTGCCAGCAGAGGGACAGGGGAGAGTCAGCCCCAGCATTTT. This encodes CASRGTGESQPQHF.

The V and J genes are TRBV18 and TRBJ2-5; 11 positions agree with TRBD2. The germline CDR1 and CDR2 sequences are KGHSH and LQKENI. The length of the CDR3 is 17 residues. V shed 1 base and J 5 bases; nucleotides not matched to a gene: 9. The CDR3 DNA is TGTGCCAGCTCACCACGCTCGGTAGCGGGAGGGCCGGAGACCCAGTACTTC. It yields the protein CASSPRSVAGGPETQYF.

The V call is TRBV10-2, the J call TRBJ1-2, with D possibly being TRBD1 (6 bases). V lost 6 bases, J lost 0 bases, and 8 bases lay in between. This CDR3 contains 13 residues. Germline assignment: CDR1 WSHSY and CDR2 SAAADI. The CDR3 loop is CASRDSSNYGYTF. Written as DNA, the CDR3 is TGCGCCAGCAGGGACAGTTCTAACTATGGCTACACCTTC.

The V gene is TRBV6-1, the J gene TRBJ2-1; TRBD2 aligns across 10 bases. CDR3 length: 15 residues. The V segment lost 6 bases and the J segment 3 bases; nucleotides outside the gene matches: 5. The germline gives CDR1 MNHNS, CDR2 SASEGT. The CDR3 sequence is CASSKTSGLYNEQFF. The DNA of the CDR3 is TGTGCCAGCAGCAAGACTAGCGGGCTCTACAATGAGCAGTTCTTC.

The chain recombines TRBV19 with TRBJ1-4, with D possibly TRBD1 on 5 matching bases. Germline V gene data show CDR1 as LNHDA and CDR2 as SQIVND (reference sequence). This CDR3 has 15 residues. Trimming cost V 8 bases and J 4 bases, with 17 bases left between them. This chain's CDR3 is CASQNLGVDNEKLFF. As DNA, the CDR3 is TGTGCCAGTCAAAACCTAGGGGTGGATAATGAAAAACTGTTTTTT.

The V and J genes are TRBV6-1 and TRBJ2-5; D is possibly TRBD2 (6 bases). Trimming pared 8 bases from V and 1 base from J, leaving 11 bases between. CDR3 length: 13 residues. Germline-derived CDR1 and CDR2 are MNHNS and SASEGT. This CDR3 reads CASGRQAQETQYF. The CDR3 coding sequence is TGTGCCAGCGGGAGGCAGGCCCAAGAGACCCAGTACTTC.